This T cell receptor (beta chain) was recorded in a study of beta chain features in type 1 diabetes. The entirety of the isolated RNA underwent reverse transcription, so expressed TCRB transcripts were sequenced. Assay used: immunoSEQ multiplex PCR; TCRdb lists only in-frame clones, some missing. The data show 310,000 or so clones, approximately 15% seen once. Trimming cost V 0 bases and J 3 bases, with 9 bases left between them. CDR1 and CDR2 from the germline V gene are SGHRS and YFSETQ. The CDR3 spans 15 residues. Study-wide points: Shorter TCRB CDR3s, moderately but significantly so, were found in Type 1 diabetes patients in all four CD4+ subsets. A potential influence of HLA type upon TCRB rearrangement remained unresolved herein.

Over 95% purity was reached by all sorted populations. In this sample, this clone turned up a few times. Antigen unknown. Other DNA sequences in this sample translate to the same CDR3. The rearrangement joins TRBV5-1 to TRBJ2-2, with D tentatively TRBD1 (6 bases). The sequenced sample consisted of naive CD4+ T cells from blood. The sequence was collected from a man younger than 35 with type 1 diabetes. In nucleotides, the CDR3 is TGCGCCAGCAGCTTGGGTCACAGGGACACCGGGGAGCTGTTTTTT. This sequence encodes CASSLGHRDTGELFF.